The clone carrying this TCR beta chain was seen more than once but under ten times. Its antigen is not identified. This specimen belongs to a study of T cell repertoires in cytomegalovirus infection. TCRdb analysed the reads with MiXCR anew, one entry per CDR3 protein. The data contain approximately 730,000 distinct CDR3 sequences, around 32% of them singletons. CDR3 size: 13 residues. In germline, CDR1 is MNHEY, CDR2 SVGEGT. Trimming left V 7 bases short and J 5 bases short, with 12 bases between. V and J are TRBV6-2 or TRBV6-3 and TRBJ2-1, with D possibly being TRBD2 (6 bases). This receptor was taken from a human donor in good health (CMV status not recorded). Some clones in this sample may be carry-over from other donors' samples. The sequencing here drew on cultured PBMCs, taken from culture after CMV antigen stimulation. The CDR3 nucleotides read TGTGCCAGCACAGGGACTTGGAACAATGAGCAGTTCTTC. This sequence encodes CASTGTWNNEQFF.